A selection of T cell receptor beta chains follows, all from one sample in a study of blood T cells in healthy people across ages. Via MiXCR, TCRdb re-called the 5' RACE reads, giving one row per CDR3 protein. Counted here are some 1.6 million distinct CDR3 sequences, about 32% occurring once; the ten biggest clones make up approximately 11%. Specimen: blood. All receptors derive from a woman aged 25 to 39 in good health. Each CDR3 is given with its conserved first and last residue. The order of the fields is V gene, D gene, J gene, clone size, CDR3 protein, CDR3 DNA. D genes are given only for firm matches. Where a row states a size, it is once, few, many or the class of an expanded clone; other rows omit it.

>TRBV29-1|-|TRBJ2-7|many
CSVGTGQSYEQYF
TGCAGCGTTGGGACTGGACAGTCCTACGAGCAGTACTTC
>TRBV20-1|-|TRBJ2-1|few
CSALGLSSYNEQFF
TGCAGTGCCCTAGGTCTATCTAGCTACAATGAGCAGTTCTTC
>TRBV27|-|TRBJ1-6|-
CASSLGPPRSPLHF
TGTGCCAGCAGTTTAGGACCCCCGAGGTCACCCCTCCACTTT
>TRBV6-7|-|TRBJ1-5|few
CASSPGHRQYGVAQHF
TGTGCCAGCAGCCCAGGACATAGACAGTATGGGGTGGCCCAGCATTTT
>TRBV20-1|-|TRBJ2-3|-
CSARWDGPDTQYF
TGCAGTGCTAGATGGGACGGGCCAGATACGCAGTATTTT
>TRBV6-6|-|TRBJ2-4|-
CAGSYSTSGAKNIQYF
TGTGCCGGCAGTTACTCGACGAGCGGAGCCAAAAACATTCAGTACTTC
>TRBV9|-|TRBJ2-1|-
CASSSVQFYNEQFF
TGTGCCAGCAGCTCCGTACAGTTCTACAATGAGCAGTTCTTC
>TRBV12-3/TRBV12-4|-|TRBJ2-3|-
CASSHPGSTDAQYF
TGCGCCAGCAGTCATCCCGGGAGTACAGATGCGCAGTATTTT
>TRBV20-1|-|TRBJ1-2|-
CSAGGGGRNYGYTF
TGCAGTGCTGGAGGCGGGGGTCGCAACTATGGCTACACCTTC
>TRBV4-2|-|TRBJ2-1|many
CASSQDPSSYNEQFF
TGTGCCAGCAGCCAAGACCCGAGCTCCTACAATGAGCAGTTCTTC
>TRBV20-1|-|TRBJ2-3|-
CSARGSLTDTQYF
TGCAGTGCTAGAGGGTCTCTCACAGATACGCAGTATTTT
>TRBV10-2|-|TRBJ1-2|-
CASSESVDYGYTF
TGCGCCAGCAGTGAGTCTGTAGACTATGGCTACACCTTC
>TRBV4-2|-|TRBJ2-6|many
CASSQVLVSGANVLTF
TGTGCCAGCAGCCAAGTTTTGGTCTCTGGGGCCAACGTCCTGACTTTC
>TRBV11-2|TRBD1|TRBJ2-1|-
CASSPGQDHSYNEQFF
TGTGCCAGCAGCCCTGGACAGGATCACTCCTACAATGAGCAGTTCTTC
>TRBV20-1|TRBD1|TRBJ2-2|-
CSAPGTGRTGELFF
TGCAGTGCCCCCGGGACAGGGAGGACCGGGGAGCTGTTTTTT
>TRBV7-8|TRBD1|TRBJ2-7|-
CASSWQGAYEQYF
TGTGCCAGCAGCTGGCAGGGGGCCTACGAGCAGTACTTC
>TRBV5-1|-|TRBJ1-1|-
CASSLARRGSNTEAFF
TGCGCCAGCAGCTTGGCCAGGAGAGGGAGCAACACTGAAGCTTTCTTT
>TRBV2|TRBD2|TRBJ2-2|-
CASSPGLAGGDGELFF
TGTGCCAGCAGTCCGGGACTAGCGGGAGGGGACGGGGAGCTGTTTTTT
>TRBV7-9|TRBD2|TRBJ2-3|-
CASSFLAGYTDTQYF
TGTGCCAGCAGCTTCCTAGCGGGATACACAGATACGCAGTATTTT
>TRBV7-2|-|TRBJ2-3|few
CASSPREGLITDTQYF
TGTGCCAGCAGCCCCCGTGAAGGACTCATCACAGATACGCAGTATTTT
>TRBV5-1|-|TRBJ2-2|-
CASSLKSGGAGELFF
TGCGCCAGCAGCCTTAAGAGTGGGGGTGCCGGGGAGCTGTTTTTT
>TRBV9|-|TRBJ2-3|few
CASSMDWDTQYF
TGTGCCAGCAGCATGGACTGGGATACGCAGTATTTT
>TRBV6-1|-|TRBJ1-1|-
CASRNAGRNTEAFF
TGTGCCAGCAGGAACGCGGGGAGGAACACTGAAGCTTTCTTT
>TRBV6-5|-|TRBJ1-4|many
CASSYSLNEKLFF
TGTGCCAGCAGTTACTCCTTGAATGAAAAACTGTTTTTT
>TRBV29-1|-|TRBJ2-7|-
CSAYGESTYEQYF
TGCAGCGCGTATGGGGAATCAACCTACGAGCAGTACTTC
>TRBV27|-|TRBJ2-3|once
CASSLLTASTDTQYF
TGTGCCAGCAGTTTACTGACGGCGAGCACAGATACGCAGTATTTT
>TRBV11-2|TRBD2|TRBJ2-7|-
CASSFTSDGPYEQYF
TGTGCCAGCAGCTTTACTAGCGATGGCCCCTACGAGCAGTACTTC
>TRBV6-2/TRBV6-3|-|TRBJ2-5|few
CASSYSPRSGTQYF
TGTGCCAGCAGTTATAGCCCTAGGAGCGGGACCCAGTACTTC
>TRBV4-1|TRBD2|TRBJ2-7|-
CASSRVGTRANEQYF
TGCGCCAGCAGCCGAGTAGGGACTAGAGCTAATGAGCAGTACTTC
>TRBV5-4|TRBD2|TRBJ2-1|few
CASSLGGGGGYNEQFF
TGTGCCAGCAGCTTGGGCGGCGGGGGGGGTTACAATGAGCAGTTCTTC
>TRBV3-1|-|TRBJ2-1|-
CASSQGAGVEQFF
TGTGCCAGCAGCCAAGGTGCAGGTGTTGAGCAGTTCTTC
>TRBV2|-|TRBJ2-5|few
CASRGQWAETQYF
TGTGCCAGCAGAGGACAATGGGCAGAGACCCAGTACTTC
>TRBV7-9|TRBD2|TRBJ2-3|many
CASSPPGLAVTDTQYF
TGTGCCAGCAGCCCACCGGGACTAGCGGTCACAGATACGCAGTATTTT
>TRBV5-1|-|TRBJ2-3|few
CASSLFLATDTQYF
TGCGCCAGCAGCTTGTTTCTAGCCACAGATACGCAGTATTTT
>TRBV20-1|TRBD2|TRBJ2-3|-
CSAAQRGVSTDTQYF
TGCAGTGCTGCTCAGCGGGGGGTTAGCACAGATACGCAGTATTTT
>TRBV20-1|-|TRBJ1-4|-
CSTRGSSEKLFF
TGCAGCACGAGAGGGTCTAGCGAAAAACTGTTTTTT
>TRBV20-1|-|TRBJ2-5|few
CSATPPDGVYQETQYF
TGCAGTGCTACCCCCCCGGACGGGGTGTACCAAGAGACCCAGTACTTC
>TRBV10-3|-|TRBJ2-7|-
CAIRESAGRYEQYF
TGTGCCATCAGGGAGTCGGCAGGGAGGTACGAGCAGTACTTC
>TRBV27|TRBD1|TRBJ2-7|-
CVSSPGQGYYEQYF
TGTGTCAGCAGCCCCGGACAGGGATACTACGAGCAGTACTTC
>TRBV2|-|TRBJ2-1|-
CASGSTDTEQFF
TGTGCCAGCGGATCGACAGATACGGAGCAGTTCTTC
>TRBV6-2/TRBV6-3|TRBD1|TRBJ1-2|-
CASRPGTGRDIHGYTF
TGTGCCAGCCGACCGGGGACAGGGAGGGATATTCATGGCTACACCTTC
>TRBV20-1|TRBD1|TRBJ2-7|-
CSARDLDSGDRDSYEQYF
TGCAGTGCTAGAGATTTAGACTCTGGGGACAGGGACTCCTACGAGCAGTACTTC
>TRBV30|-|TRBJ1-1|-
CAWRIGGNTEAFF
TGTGCCTGGAGAATAGGAGGGAACACTGAAGCTTTCTTT
>TRBV2|-|TRBJ2-7|-
CASRESRGPSYEQYF
TGTGCCAGCAGGGAATCCAGGGGACCCTCCTACGAGCAGTACTTC
>TRBV28|-|TRBJ2-5|few
CASSPTVYQETQYF
TGTGCCAGCAGTCCGACGGTGTACCAAGAGACCCAGTACTTC
>TRBV15|-|TRBJ2-1|-
CATSRRDYNEQFF
TGTGCCACCAGCAGGCGGGACTACAATGAGCAGTTCTTC